These 23 T cell receptor beta chains were all obtained from the same sample, sequenced in a study of beta chain features in type 1 diabetes. Of the isolated RNA, all was reverse transcribed, and so the sequenced material was expressed TCRB transcripts. Profiling relied on immunoSEQ multiplex PCR, and the TCRdb table lists in-frame clones only, not all of them. Counted here are tens of thousands of clones, approximately 70% occurring once; the ten biggest clones make up around 1.1%. Study outcomes and limitations: Researchers report that Type 1 diabetes patients had moderately but significantly shorter TCRB CDR3s across all four CD4+ subsets.

For these receptors, no antigen is known. Sequences were obtained from stem cell memory CD4+ T cells from blood. These receptors were obtained from a woman between 35 and 50 years old with type 1 diabetes.

The V gene is TRBV20-1, the J gene TRBJ1-2, with unresolved D. The germline V gene has CDR1 DFQATT and CDR2 SNEGSKA (reference sequence). This CDR3 spans 11 amino acids. Trimming left V 3 bases short and J 4 bases short, with 6 bases between. The CDR3 DNA reads TGCAGTGCTAGCGGGAGCTATGGCTACACCTTC. Encoded protein: CSASGSYGYTF.

The rearrangement uses TRBV4-1 and TRBJ1-2; no definite D call. V shed 1 base and J shed 8 bases, with 11 bases lying between them. The CDR3 extends over 13 amino acids. CDR1 and CDR2 from the germline V gene are MGHRA and YSYEKL. The CDR3 sequence: CASSQGYSTGYTF. The CDR3 nucleotides read TGCGCCAGCAGCCAAGGGTACTCTACGGGCTACACCTTC.

The chain recombines TRBV28 with TRBJ1-4, with 8 bases fitting TRBD1. The germline CDR1 and CDR2 sequences are MDHEN and SYDVKM. With 5 bases clipped from V and 3 bases from J, the junction kept 14 bases outside the gene matches. The CDR3 is made up of 18 amino acids. The CDR3 protein is CASSLYPQGAKANEKLFF. CDR3 DNA sequence: TGTGCCAGCAGTCTCTACCCTCAGGGGGCGAAAGCTAATGAAAAACTGTTTTTT. The full variable domain, with the rest looked up from reference TRBV28 and TRBJ1-4, is DVKVTQSSRYLVKRTGEKVFLECVQDMDHENMFWYRQDPGLGLRLIYFSYDVKMKEKGDIPEGYSVSREKKERFSLILESASTNQTSMYLCASSLYPQGAKANEKLFFGSGTQLSVL.

The gene calls are TRBV19 and TRBJ2-3; D gene unclear. This CDR3 comprises 11 residues. The V and J ends lost 6 bases and 6 bases respectively, with 7 bases between them. Germline loops: CDR1 LNHDA, CDR2 SQIVND (reference sequence). The CDR3 region has the DNA TGTGCCAGTAGGACTGCGGATACGCAGTATTTT. Its protein is CASRTADTQYF.

The chain is built from TRBV6-5 and TRBJ2-4, with 8 bases that match TRBD1. CDR3 length equals 16 residues. J lost 9 bases, V lost 2 bases, and 12 bases had no gene match. Germline V gene data show CDR1 as MNHEY and CDR2 as SVGAGI. The CDR3 loop reads CASSYGPGGEGVIQYF. The CDR3 DNA sequence: TGTGCCAGCAGTTACGGACCAGGGGGCGAAGGGGTCATTCAGTACTTC.

This chain links TRBV25-1 with TRBJ2-5; 8 bases are shared with TRBD2. J lost 2 bases, V lost 6 bases, and 5 bases had no gene match. The CDR3 has 14 residues. CDR1 and CDR2 from the germline V gene are MGHDK and SYGVNS. CDR3 bases: TGTGCCAGCAGCCTAGCGGGTTCTCAAGAGACCCAGTACTTC. As protein: CASSLAGSQETQYF. Drawing the rest from reference TRBV25-1 and TRBJ2-5, the complete variable domain is EADIYQTPRYLVIGTGKKITLECSQTMGHDKMYWYQQDPGMELHLIHYSYGVNSTEKGDLSSESTVSRIRTEHFPLTLESARPSHTSQYLCASSLAGSQETQYFGPGTRLLVL.

The V gene is TRBV29-1, the J gene TRBJ1-5, with 9 positions matching TRBD1. CDR1 is SQVTM, CDR2 ANQGSEA, per germline. CDR3 size: 15 residues. The junction had 14 bases not matched to a gene; V was cut back by 7 bases and J by 7 bases. In DNA form, the CDR3 reads TGCAGCGCCGTATCGACAGGGGGAATGGACCAGCCCCAGCATTTT. It codes for CSAVSTGGMDQPQHF.

The chain uses TRBV29-1 and TRBJ1-2, with no clear D. Looked up from germline, CDR1 is SQVTM and CDR2 is ANQGSEA. V lost 1 base and J lost 1, with 16 bases in between. This CDR3 is 16 amino acids long. The CDR3 nucleotides are TGCAGCGTTGAAGGAGGCGTGGCGGGTAATAACTATGGCTACACCTTC. It codes for CSVEGGVAGNNYGYTF.

The chain links TRBV9 to TRBJ2-2; D is uncertain. The CDR3 extends over 15 amino acids. V dropped 0 bases and J dropped 4 bases, with 10 bases sitting between them. Germline V CDR1 and CDR2: SGDLS, YYNGEE. The chain's CDR3 is CASSVGTETTGELFF. CDR3 in DNA: TGTGCCAGCAGCGTAGGAACAGAGACCACCGGGGAGCTGTTTTTT.

This clone was seen a few times. V gene TRBV7-2 combines with J gene TRBJ2-1; a weak D match, TRBD1 (7 bases). Germline lookup yields CDR1 SGHTA and CDR2 FQGNSA. The CDR3 is made up of 15 amino acids. Trimming took off 1 base at V and 9 bases at J, with 16 bases between the two ends. CDR3 coding DNA: TGTGCCAGCAGCTTAGAGGCAGGGGGGTACGGTGAGCAGTTCTTC. This gives the protein CASSLEAGGYGEQFF.

This rearrangement joins TRBV7-2 to TRBJ2-5, with D tentatively TRBD1 (5 bases). The CDR3 sequence is 15 residues long. V lost 5 bases and J 4 bases, leaving 17 bases between the germline ends. Germline CDR1 and CDR2: SGHTA and FQGNSA. In nucleotides, the CDR3 is TGTGCCAGCAGCCTCCTTCCACAGGCCCGAGAGACCCAGTACTTC. It encodes CASSLLPQARETQYF.

The chain links TRBV29-1 to TRBJ1-5; D unclear. V dropped 6 bases and J dropped 7 bases, with 19 bases sitting between them. The CDR3 spans 14 residues. CDR1 is SQVTM and CDR2 is ANQGSEA in the germline V gene. This CDR3 is CSVAPAGIGQPQHF. The CDR3 DNA is TGCAGCGTCGCCCCGGCGGGGATAGGGCAGCCCCAGCATTTT.

The chain couples TRBV28 to TRBJ2-7, with D tentatively TRBD2 (5 bases). The CDR3 sequence is 13 residues long. CDR1 is MDHEN and CDR2 is SYDVKM in the germline V gene. With 5 bases removed from V and 5 bases from J, the gap between germline ends came to 13 bases. The CDR3 DNA is TGTGCCAGCAGTAGTAGCAGGAGGAACGAGCAGTACTTC. This codes for CASSSSRRNEQYF.

The V call is TRBV15, the J call TRBJ1-5, with D perhaps TRBD1 (5 bases). CDR3 length: 17 amino acids. Germline V CDR1 and CDR2: LNHNV, YYDKDF (reference sequence). Trimming shortened V by 0 bases and J by 1 base, and 13 bases separated the two germline ends. Here the CDR3 reads CATSRDTSPGSNQPQHF. CDR3 nucleotide sequence: TGTGCCACCAGCAGAGATACGAGTCCAGGGAGCAATCAGCCCCAGCATTTT.

The chain uses TRBV7-6 and TRBJ2-1, with D tentatively TRBD2 (6 bases). CDR3 size: 13 residues. V dropped 1 base and J dropped 10 bases, with 11 bases sitting between them. Germline CDR1 and CDR2: SGHVS and FNYEAQ. CDR3 sequence: CASSLVSEGEQFF. In DNA form, the CDR3 reads TGTGCCAGCAGCTTAGTGTCGGAGGGCGAGCAGTTCTTC. Full variable domain (outside the CDR3, taken from reference TRBV7-6 and TRBJ2-1): GAGVSQSPRYKVTKRGQDVALRCDPISGHVSLYWYRQALGQGPEFLTYFNYEAQQDKSGLPNDRFSAERPEGSISTLTIQRTEQRDSAMYRCASSLVSEGEQFFGPGTRLTVL.

This clone has only one observation. The chain employs TRBV29-1 and TRBJ1-3; a possible D gene is TRBD1 (6 bases). CDR1 is SQVTM, CDR2 ANQGSEA, per germline. The length of the CDR3 is 13 residues. The V end was cut by 4 bases, the J end by 2 bases, with 9 bases between. CDR3 DNA sequence: TGCAGCGTTGGGTACAGGGCTGGAAACACCATATATTTT. Encoded protein: CSVGYRAGNTIYF.

This clone was counted between two and nine times. The chain joins TRBV5-1 to TRBJ2-7, with 11 positions matching TRBD2. With V trimmed by 6 bases and J by 7 bases, 9 bases remained unmatched. The CDR3 is 14 residues long. Germline assignment: CDR1 SGHRS and CDR2 YFSETQ. The CDR3 DNA reads TGCGCCAGCACCTCAACTAGCGGGAGACGAGAGCAGTACTTC. Amino acid sequence: CASTSTSGRREQYF.

The chain joins TRBV7-2 to TRBJ1-4, with 11 nucleotides matching TRBD1. V dropped 1 base and J dropped 4; count of bases not matched to a gene: 11. Germline values: CDR1 SGHTA, CDR2 FQGNSA. The CDR3 runs 19 residues. The CDR3 region has the DNA TGTGCCAGCAGCTTAGGGACAGGGGGCTATCCGGGGGGTAATGAAAAACTGTTTTTT. This codes for CASSLGTGGYPGGNEKLFF.

This sequence joins TRBV7-3 and TRBJ2-7, with D tentatively TRBD1 (6 bases). Trimming shortened V by 1 base and J by 2 bases, and 12 bases separated the two germline ends. This CDR3 region has 15 residues. Germline CDR1 reads SGHTA; CDR2 reads FQGTGA. The CDR3: CASSLKQGFPYEQYF. CDR3 sequence (DNA): TGTGCCAGCAGCTTAAAACAGGGTTTCCCCTACGAGCAGTACTTC.

This clone was observed a handful of times. The chain employs TRBV7-2 and TRBJ1-3, with 7 bases that match TRBD1. Trimming removed 5 bases from V and 6 bases from J; junction bases left unmatched: 4. Germline CDR1 is SGHTA and CDR2 is FQGNSA. The CDR3 has 13 residues. As DNA, the CDR3 is TGTGCCAGCAGCCTGGGACAGACAAACACCATATATTTT. Translated, it gives CASSLGQTNTIYF.

CDR3 coding DNA: TGTGCCAGCAGCCAAGATCGTATGGGACAGATTTCTGGGGCCAACGTCCTGACTTTC. Translating gives CASSQDRMGQISGANVLTF. The chain uses TRBV4-2 and TRBJ2-6; TRBD1 agrees at 7 bases. Germline CDR1 reads LGHNA; CDR2 reads YNFKEQ. CDR3 size: 19 residues. Losses at the gene ends were 0 bases for V and 1 base for J; bases not matched to a gene: 9.

The chain joins TRBV6-1 to TRBJ2-1, with 12 positions matching TRBD2. J gave up 5 bases and V 6 bases, and 5 bases lay outside the gene matches. CDR1 is MNHNS and CDR2 is SASEGT in the germline V gene. The CDR3 runs to 15 residues. CDR3 amino acids: CASRARLAGDNEQFF. As DNA, the CDR3 is TGTGCCAGCAGGGCCCGACTAGCGGGGGACAATGAGCAGTTCTTC.

The chain is built from TRBV28 and TRBJ1-5; 8 bases align to TRBD1. The CDR3 has 18 amino acids. Germline V lookup: CDR1 MDHEN, CDR2 SYDVKM. V lost 7 bases to trimming and J lost 1 base; unmatched junction nucleotides: 15. The CDR3 loop reads CASTTGGATLGSNQPQHF. The CDR3 DNA reads TGTGCCAGCACCACAGGGGGAGCGACCCTGGGGAGCAATCAGCCCCAGCATTTT.